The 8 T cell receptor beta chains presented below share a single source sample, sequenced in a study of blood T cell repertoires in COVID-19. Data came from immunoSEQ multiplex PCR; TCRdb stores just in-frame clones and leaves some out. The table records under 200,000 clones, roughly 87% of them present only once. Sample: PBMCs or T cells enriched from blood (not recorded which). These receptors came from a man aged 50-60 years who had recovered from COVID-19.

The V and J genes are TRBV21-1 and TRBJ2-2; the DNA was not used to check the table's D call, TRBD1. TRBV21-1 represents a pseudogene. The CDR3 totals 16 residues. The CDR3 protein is CASSETGTGRTGELFF. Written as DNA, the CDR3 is TGTGCCAGCAGCGAAACCGGGACAGGGAGGACCGGGGAGCTGTTTTTT.

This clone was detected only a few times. DNA for the CDR3: TGTGCCAGCAGCCCTGGGTGGAGCGGCTACGAGCAGTACTTC. Translating gives CASSPGWSGYEQYF. The chain couples TRBV7-9 to TRBJ2-7; perhaps TRBD2 as D (5 bases). The CDR3 totals 14 residues. Deletions cut 5 bases from V and 3 bases from J, with 14 bases between. Germline CDR1 reads SEHNR; CDR2 reads FQNEAQ (reference sequence).

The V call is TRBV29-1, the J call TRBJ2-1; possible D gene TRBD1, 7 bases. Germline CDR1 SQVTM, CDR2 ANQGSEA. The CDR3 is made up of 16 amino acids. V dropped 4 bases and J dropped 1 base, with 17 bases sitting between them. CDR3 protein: CSVARGGAGSYNEQFF. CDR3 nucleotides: TGCAGCGTTGCTAGAGGGGGCGCGGGGTCCTACAATGAGCAGTTCTTC.

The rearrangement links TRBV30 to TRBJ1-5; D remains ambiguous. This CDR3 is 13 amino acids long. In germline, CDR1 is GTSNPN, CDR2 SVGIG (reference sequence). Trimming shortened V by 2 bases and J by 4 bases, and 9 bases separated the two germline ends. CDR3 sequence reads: CAWSQSGNQPQHF. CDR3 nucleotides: TGTGCCTGGAGTCAATCGGGGAATCAGCCCCAGCATTTT.

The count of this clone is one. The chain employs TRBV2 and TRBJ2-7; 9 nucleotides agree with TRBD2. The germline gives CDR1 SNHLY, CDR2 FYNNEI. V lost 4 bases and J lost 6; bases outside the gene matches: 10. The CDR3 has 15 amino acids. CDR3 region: CASSGTSDQAGEQYF. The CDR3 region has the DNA TGTGCCAGCAGTGGGACTAGCGACCAGGCCGGCGAGCAGTACTTC.

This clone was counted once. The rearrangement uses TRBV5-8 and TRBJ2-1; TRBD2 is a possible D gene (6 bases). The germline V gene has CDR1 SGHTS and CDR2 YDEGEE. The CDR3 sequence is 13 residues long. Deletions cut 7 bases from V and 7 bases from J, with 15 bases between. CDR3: CASGVGGRNEQFF. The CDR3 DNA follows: TGTGCCAGCGGAGTGGGGGGTAGAAATGAGCAGTTCTTC.

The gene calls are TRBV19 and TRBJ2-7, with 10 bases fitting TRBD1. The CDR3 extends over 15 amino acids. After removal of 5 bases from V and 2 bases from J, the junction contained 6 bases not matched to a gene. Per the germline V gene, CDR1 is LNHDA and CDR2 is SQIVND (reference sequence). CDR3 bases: TGTGCCAGTAGTGCCCCCGGACAGGGGGCCTACGAGCAGTACTTC. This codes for CASSAPGQGAYEQYF.

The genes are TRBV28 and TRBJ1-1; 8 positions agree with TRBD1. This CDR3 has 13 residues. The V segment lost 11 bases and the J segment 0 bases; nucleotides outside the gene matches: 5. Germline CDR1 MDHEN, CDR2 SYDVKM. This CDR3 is CAGKTGVNTEAFF. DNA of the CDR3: TGTGCCGGAAAGACAGGGGTGAACACTGAAGCTTTCTTT.